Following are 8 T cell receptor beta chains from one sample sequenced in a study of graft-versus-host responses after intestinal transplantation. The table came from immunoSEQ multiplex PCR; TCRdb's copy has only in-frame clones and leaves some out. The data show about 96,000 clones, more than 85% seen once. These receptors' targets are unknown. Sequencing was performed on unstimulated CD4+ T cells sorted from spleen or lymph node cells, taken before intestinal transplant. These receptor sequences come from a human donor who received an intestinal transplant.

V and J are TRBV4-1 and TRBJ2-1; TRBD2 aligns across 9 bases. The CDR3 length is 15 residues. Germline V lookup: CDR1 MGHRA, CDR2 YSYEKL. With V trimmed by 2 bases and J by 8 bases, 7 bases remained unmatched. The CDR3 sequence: CASSQMRGGLDEQFF. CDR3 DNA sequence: TGCGCCAGCAGCCAAATGCGGGGGGGCCTGGATGAGCAGTTCTTC.

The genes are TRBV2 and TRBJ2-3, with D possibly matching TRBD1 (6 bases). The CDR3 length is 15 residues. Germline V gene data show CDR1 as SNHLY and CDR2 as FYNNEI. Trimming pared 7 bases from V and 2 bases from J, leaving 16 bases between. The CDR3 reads CASKPLDRNTDTQYF. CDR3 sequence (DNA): TGTGCCAGCAAACCCTTGGACAGAAACACAGATACGCAGTATTTT.

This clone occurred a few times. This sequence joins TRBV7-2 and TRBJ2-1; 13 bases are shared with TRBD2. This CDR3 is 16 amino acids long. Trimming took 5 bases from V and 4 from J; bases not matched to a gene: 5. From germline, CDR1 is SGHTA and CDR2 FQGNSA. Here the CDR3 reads CASSARLAGGYNEQFF. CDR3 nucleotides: TGTGCCAGCAGCGCCAGACTAGCGGGAGGTTACAATGAGCAGTTCTTC.

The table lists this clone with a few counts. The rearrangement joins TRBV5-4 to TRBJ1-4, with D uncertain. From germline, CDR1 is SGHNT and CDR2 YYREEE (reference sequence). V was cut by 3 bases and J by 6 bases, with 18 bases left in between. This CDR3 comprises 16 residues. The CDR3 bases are TGTGCCAGCAGCTCCGGACCTTGGGGAGTCGATGAAAAACTGTTTTTT. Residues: CASSSGPWGVDEKLFF.

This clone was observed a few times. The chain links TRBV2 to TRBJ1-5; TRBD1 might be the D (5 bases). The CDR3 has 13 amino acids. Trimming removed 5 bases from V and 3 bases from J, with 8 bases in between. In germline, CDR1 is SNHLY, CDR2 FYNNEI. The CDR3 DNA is TGTGCCAGCAGTCAGGGCTACAATCAGCCCCAGCATTTT. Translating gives CASSQGYNQPQHF.

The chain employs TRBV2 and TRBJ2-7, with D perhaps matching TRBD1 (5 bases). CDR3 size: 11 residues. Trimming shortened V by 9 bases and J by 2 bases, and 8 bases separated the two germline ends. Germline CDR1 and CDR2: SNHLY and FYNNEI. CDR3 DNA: TGTGCCAGGGGGCCGACCTACGAGCAGTACTTC. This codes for CARGPTYEQYF.

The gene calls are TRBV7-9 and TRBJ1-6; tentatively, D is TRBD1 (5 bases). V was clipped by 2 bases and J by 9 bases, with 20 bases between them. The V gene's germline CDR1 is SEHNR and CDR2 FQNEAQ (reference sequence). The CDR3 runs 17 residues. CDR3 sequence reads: CASSLTPIAGQISPLHF. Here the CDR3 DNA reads TGTGCCAGCAGCTTAACACCCATCGCAGGGCAGATTTCACCCCTCCACTTT.

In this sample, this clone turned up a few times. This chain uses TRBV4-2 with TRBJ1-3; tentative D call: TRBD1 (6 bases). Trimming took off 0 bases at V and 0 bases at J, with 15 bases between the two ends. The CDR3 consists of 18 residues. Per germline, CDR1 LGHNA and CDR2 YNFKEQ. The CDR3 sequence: CASSQEGKQGFSGNTIYF. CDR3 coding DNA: TGTGCCAGCAGCCAAGAGGGGAAACAGGGCTTCTCTGGAAACACCATATATTTT.